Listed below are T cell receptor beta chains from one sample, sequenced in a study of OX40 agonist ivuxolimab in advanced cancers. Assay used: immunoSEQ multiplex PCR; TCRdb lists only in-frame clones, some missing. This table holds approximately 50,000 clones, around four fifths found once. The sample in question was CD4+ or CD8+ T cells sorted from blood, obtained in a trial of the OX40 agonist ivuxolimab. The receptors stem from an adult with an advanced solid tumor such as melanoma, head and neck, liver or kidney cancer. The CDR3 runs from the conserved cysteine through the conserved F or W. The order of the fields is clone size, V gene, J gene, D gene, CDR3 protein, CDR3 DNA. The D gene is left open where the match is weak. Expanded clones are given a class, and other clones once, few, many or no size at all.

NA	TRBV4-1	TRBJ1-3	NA	CASSLGGNTIYF	TGCGCCAGCAGCCTAGGGGGAAACACCATATATTTT
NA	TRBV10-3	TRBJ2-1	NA	CAISESIGGASYNEQFF	TGTGCCATCAGTGAGTCGATAGGGGGGGCTTCCTACAATGAGCAGTTCTTC
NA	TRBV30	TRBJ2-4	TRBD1	CAWSVGTGDFGIQYF	TGTGCCTGGAGTGTAGGGACAGGGGATTTCGGCATTCAGTACTTC
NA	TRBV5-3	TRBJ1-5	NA	CARSLRGRASNQPQHF	TGTGCCAGAAGCTTGAGGGGCAGGGCTAGCAATCAGCCCCAGCATTTT
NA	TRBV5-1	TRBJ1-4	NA	CASSLGSTNEKLFF	TGCGCCAGCAGCTTGGGGTCAACTAATGAAAAACTGTTTTTT
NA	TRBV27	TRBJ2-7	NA	CASSPLGGEQYF	TGTGCCAGCAGCCCCCTGGGAGGCGAGCAGTACTTC
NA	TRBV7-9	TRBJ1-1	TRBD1	CASSLSGQMNTEAFF	TGTGCCAGCAGCTTATCGGGACAGATGAACACTGAAGCTTTCTTT
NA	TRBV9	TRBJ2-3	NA	CASSVTGFTDTQYF	TGTGCCAGCAGCGTAACGGGGTTCACAGATACGCAGTATTTT
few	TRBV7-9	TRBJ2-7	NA	CASSFLGEGYEQYF	TGTGCCAGCAGCTTCCTTGGTGAAGGATACGAGCAGTACTTC
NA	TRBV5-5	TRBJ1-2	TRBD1	CASSLGTGDGYTF	TGTGCCAGCAGCTTGGGGACAGGGGATGGCTACACCTTC
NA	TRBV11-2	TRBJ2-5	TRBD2	CASSSLAGGQETQYF	TGTGCCAGCAGCTCACTAGCGGGGGGTCAAGAGACCCAGTACTTC
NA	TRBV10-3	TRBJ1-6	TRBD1	CAISAFQGGYNSPLHF	TGTGCCATCAGTGCATTCCAGGGGGGCTATAATTCACCCCTCCACTTT
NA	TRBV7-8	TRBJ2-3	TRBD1	CASSLMWQGADTQYF	TGTGCCAGCAGCTTAATGTGGCAGGGGGCAGATACGCAGTATTTT
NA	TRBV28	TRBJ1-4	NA	CASSFGGAGEKLFF	TGTGCCAGCAGTTTCGGGGGGGCCGGGGAAAAACTGTTTTTT
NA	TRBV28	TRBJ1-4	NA	CASRLKVGGNEKLFF	TGTGCCAGCAGACTGAAGGTGGGGGGGAATGAAAAACTGTTTTTT
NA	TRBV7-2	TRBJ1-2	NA	CASSLEAPGGYTF	TGTGCCAGCAGCTTAGAGGCCCCCGGGGGCTACACCTTC
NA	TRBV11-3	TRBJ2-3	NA	CASSLEGSSTDTQYF	TGTGCCAGCAGCTTAGAGGGTTCTAGCACAGATACGCAGTATTTT
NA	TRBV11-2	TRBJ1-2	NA	CASSPLASEGYTF	TGTGCCAGCAGCCCCTTAGCGTCAGAAGGCTACACCTTC
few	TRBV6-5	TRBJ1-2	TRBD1	CASRMDRVGGYTF	TGTGCCAGCAGGATGGACAGGGTTGGCGGCTACACCTTC
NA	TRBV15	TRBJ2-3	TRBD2	CATRNIAGRYTDTQYF	TGTGCCACCAGAAATATAGCGGGGCGATACACAGATACGCAGTATTTT
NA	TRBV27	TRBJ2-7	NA	CASCGRKSSYEQYF	TGTGCCAGCTGCGGCAGGAAGAGCTCCTACGAGCAGTACTTC
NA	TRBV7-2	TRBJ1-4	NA	CASSLNPDNLLFF	TGTGCCAGCAGCTTAAATCCGGACAATCTACTGTTTTTT
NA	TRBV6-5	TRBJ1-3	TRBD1	CASSRAGTDGNTIYF	TGTGCCAGCAGCCGGGCCGGGACAGATGGAAACACCATATATTTT